This T cell receptor beta chain comes out of a study of T cell repertoires in cytomegalovirus infection. The CDR3 runs 13 residues. The V end was cut by 1 base, the J end by 7 bases, with 9 bases between. In germline, CDR1 is SGHTA, CDR2 FQGNSA. TCRdb independently ran MiXCR on the reads; one entry per CDR3 protein. The table lists under 350,000 distinct CDR3 sequences, 9% to 9.5% of them singletons. This clonotype was seen repeatedly, ten times or more. The J gene is TRBJ2-3, the V gene TRBV7-2; possibly TRBD2 for D (5 bases). The sequence was obtained from a human donor in good health (CMV status not recorded). Some clones in this sample may be carry-over from other donors' samples. Sample: PBMCs. The CDR3 sequence: CASSLGGQYTQYF. The CDR3 DNA is TGTGCCAGCAGCTTAGGAGGGCAATATACGCAGTATTTT.